The clone carrying this TCR beta chain was observed a handful of times. Its cognate antigen is unknown. Individual cDNA molecules each received unique molecular identifiers attached to them. In TCRdb, the 5' RACE reads were re-called with MiXCR into one record per CDR3 protein. The sample holds 45,000 to 60,000 distinct CDR3 sequences, over 9.5% seen once. The data belong to a study of early T cells in non-severe SARS-CoV-2 infection. Study results and limitations: Matching with VDJdb favored anti-spike CD8 responses (missing private and CD4 specificities).

Germline V gene lookup returns CDR1 SEHNR and CDR2 FQNEAQ (reference sequence). CDR3 length equals 13 residues. V was pared by 4 bases and J by 10 bases, with 16 bases between. The chain joins TRBV7-9 to TRBJ1-1; a weak D match, TRBD1 (6 bases). This sequence was found in an adult who was a healthcare worker with PCR-confirmed SARS-CoV-2 infection or an uninfected control (not recorded which). Input material: whole blood. CDR3 nucleotide sequence: TGTGCCAGCAGCTCCCAGGGGAATGGACGAGCTTTCTTT. Encoded protein: CASSSQGNGRAFF.